A single sample gave rise to the 16 T cell receptor beta chains below, sequenced in a study of PD-1 blockade in classical Hodgkin lymphoma. Every single patient, without exception, relapsed after autologous stem cell transplantation, and brentuximab vedotin exposure varied. Method: immunoSEQ multiplex PCR; TCRdb's copy keeps in-frame clones and lacks some. The repertoire consists of some 96,000 clones, with over 70% occurring once and the leading ten covering 10% to 15%. The specimen comprised peripheral blood mononuclear cells (PBMCs), sampled at baseline. These receptors all stem from a human donor with classical Hodgkin lymphoma.

The V and J genes are TRBV5-1 and TRBJ1-1, with a weak D call TRBD1 (6 bases). The CDR3 covers 13 residues. Germline CDR1 reads SGHRS; CDR2 reads YFSETQ. Trimming took off 0 bases at V and 6 bases at J, with 9 bases between the two ends. In nucleotides, the CDR3 is TGCGCCAGCAGCTTGGTGGAGGGGGCTGAAGCTTTCTTT. Amino acid sequence: CASSLVEGAEAFF.

The chain employs TRBV30 and TRBJ2-2; no definite D call. The V and J ends lost 0 bases and 0 bases respectively, with 5 bases between them. The CDR3 spans 14 residues. Germline CDR1 is GTSNPN and CDR2 is SVGIG (reference sequence). CDR3 sequence reads: CAWSVLPNTGELFF. Written as DNA, the CDR3 is TGTGCCTGGAGTGTACTCCCGAACACCGGGGAGCTGTTTTTT.

The chain recombines TRBV7-2 with TRBJ2-1, with D tentatively TRBD2 (5 bases). Per germline, CDR1 SGHTA and CDR2 FQGNSA. V was trimmed by 2 bases and J by 8 bases, leaving 13 bases between them. The CDR3 contains 14 residues. CDR3 protein: CASSLTSGYDEQFF. CDR3 nucleotide sequence: TGTGCCAGCAGCTTAACATCGGGATACGATGAGCAGTTCTTC.

The chain joins TRBV9 to TRBJ2-1; TRBD2 matches at 10 bases. V dropped 4 bases and J dropped 1; count of bases not matched to a gene: 5. Germline V gene data show CDR1 as SGDLS and CDR2 as YYNGEE. This CDR3 contains 16 residues. The CDR3 DNA follows: TGTGCCAGCAGCTCCTTGGGACTAGCGTCCTACAATGAGCAGTTCTTC. It codes for CASSSLGLASYNEQFF.

CDR3 in amino acids: CASRADMNTEAFF. Here the CDR3 DNA reads TGTGCCAGCAGGGCCGATATGAACACTGAAGCTTTCTTT. The V call is TRBV2, the J call TRBJ1-1; D remains ambiguous. V gave up 6 bases and J gave up 0 bases, with 8 bases separating them. Germline-derived CDR1 and CDR2 are SNHLY and FYNNEI. The CDR3 consists of 13 residues.

This clone came up once. The J gene is TRBJ1-5, the V gene TRBV6-1; D unresolved. The CDR3 is made up of 13 amino acids. V gave up 7 bases and J gave up 1 base, with 8 bases separating them. Germline V gives CDR1 MNHNS, CDR2 SASEGT. The DNA for the CDR3 is TGTGCCAGCACACCTCAGAGCAATCAGCCCCAGCATTTT. It is translated as CASTPQSNQPQHF.

The gene calls are TRBV7-6 and TRBJ2-3, with D perhaps assigned TRBD1 or TRBD2 (5 bases each). Trimming shortened V by 3 bases and J by 1 base, and 17 bases separated the two germline ends. This CDR3 has 17 amino acids. Germline assignment: CDR1 SGHVS and CDR2 FNYEAQ. The CDR3 DNA sequence: TGTGCCAGCAGCTTGGGGCCCCAGCGGACCCGCACAGATACGCAGTATTTT. It encodes CASSLGPQRTRTDTQYF. Using reference TRBV7-6 and TRBJ2-3 for the parts outside the CDR3, the full variable domain is GAGVSQSPRYKVTKRGQDVALRCDPISGHVSLYWYRQALGQGPEFLTYFNYEAQQDKSGLPNDRFSAERPEGSISTLTIQRTEQRDSAMYRCASSLGPQRTRTDTQYFGPGTRLTVL.

The chain uses TRBV7-9 and TRBJ2-7; 7 positions match TRBD2. This CDR3 region has 15 residues. The germline V gene has CDR1 SEHNR and CDR2 FQNEAQ (reference sequence). J was trimmed by 4 bases and V by 5 bases; bases with no gene match: 11. CDR3 sequence: CASSGRGGGIYEQYF. The CDR3 DNA sequence: TGTGCCAGCAGCGGCCGGGGCGGGGGAATTTACGAGCAGTACTTC.

This chain links TRBV6-6 with TRBJ1-5, with D perhaps matching TRBD1 (5 bases). CDR1 and CDR2 from the germline V gene are MNHNY and SVGAGI (reference sequence). V gave up 4 bases and J gave up 2 bases, with 9 bases separating them. The CDR3 consists of 14 residues. CDR3 sequence (DNA): TGTGCCAGCAGTTTCCAGGGCCGCAATCAGCCCCAGCATTTT. Its translation: CASSFQGRNQPQHF.

The V call is TRBV28, the J call TRBJ2-7, with D unresolved. The CDR3 is 12 amino acids. Germline-derived CDR1 and CDR2 are MDHEN and SYDVKM. The V and J ends lost 1 base and 6 bases respectively, with 7 bases between them. The CDR3 reads CASSLFNGEQYF. CDR3 sequence (DNA): TGTGCCAGCAGTTTATTTAATGGCGAGCAGTACTTC.

There are a few counts of this clone. This rearrangement joins TRBV5-1 to TRBJ2-1, with 10 bases that match TRBD1. In germline, CDR1 is SGHRS, CDR2 YFSETQ. V lost 0 bases to trimming and J lost 9 bases; unmatched junction nucleotides: 6. CDR3 length: 15 amino acids. CDR3 in amino acids: CASSLEGQGVGEQFF. CDR3 DNA sequence: TGCGCCAGCAGCTTGGAAGGACAGGGGGTAGGTGAGCAGTTCTTC.

The chain couples TRBV5-6 to TRBJ2-7; perhaps D is TRBD1 or TRBD2 (6 bases each). Germline CDR1 SGHDT, CDR2 YYEEEE. This CDR3 is built from 14 residues. The V end was cut by 0 bases, the J end by 7 bases, with 14 bases between. The CDR3 region is CASSLVGSQGEQYF. The CDR3 nucleotides read TGTGCCAGCAGCTTGGTCGGGAGTCAGGGGGAGCAGTACTTC.

V and J are TRBV18 and TRBJ2-7, with 9 bases aligning to TRBD1. The CDR3 consists of 14 residues. CDR1 is KGHSH, CDR2 LQKENI, per germline. After removal of 5 bases from V and 6 bases from J, the junction contained 8 bases not matched to a gene. CDR3 protein: CASSLIQGAGEQYF. Here the CDR3 DNA reads TGTGCCAGCTCATTGATACAGGGGGCGGGCGAGCAGTACTTC.

The chain couples TRBV5-6 to TRBJ2-7; 10 nucleotides line up with TRBD2. Germline assignment: CDR1 SGHDT and CDR2 YYEEEE. CDR3 length: 15 residues. V shed 1 base, J shed 6 bases, and the junction held 7 bases outside the gene matches. This CDR3 is CASSLSIAGGAEQYF. Written as DNA, the CDR3 is TGTGCCAGCAGCTTGTCGATAGCGGGAGGCGCCGAGCAGTACTTC.

The chain combines TRBV6-1 with TRBJ1-5; the D gene is possibly TRBD1 (6 bases). The length of the CDR3 is 15 residues. Germline V gene sequence: CDR1 MNHNS, CDR2 SASEGT. Trimming removed 6 bases from V and 5 bases from J, with 17 bases in between. CDR3 protein: CASRLNRVFDQPQHF. The CDR3 region has the DNA TGTGCCAGCAGACTGAACAGGGTTTTCGATCAGCCCCAGCATTTT.

This clone was seen only once. The chain has TRBV25-1 and TRBJ2-7; D remains unclear. The germline CDR1 and CDR2 sequences are MGHDK and SYGVNS. V lost 11 bases and J lost 7, with 18 bases in between. The CDR3 covers 12 residues. In DNA form, the CDR3 reads TGTGCCGCCCCCCGCCCGCTACGGGAGCAGTACTTC. Its protein is CAAPRPLREQYF.